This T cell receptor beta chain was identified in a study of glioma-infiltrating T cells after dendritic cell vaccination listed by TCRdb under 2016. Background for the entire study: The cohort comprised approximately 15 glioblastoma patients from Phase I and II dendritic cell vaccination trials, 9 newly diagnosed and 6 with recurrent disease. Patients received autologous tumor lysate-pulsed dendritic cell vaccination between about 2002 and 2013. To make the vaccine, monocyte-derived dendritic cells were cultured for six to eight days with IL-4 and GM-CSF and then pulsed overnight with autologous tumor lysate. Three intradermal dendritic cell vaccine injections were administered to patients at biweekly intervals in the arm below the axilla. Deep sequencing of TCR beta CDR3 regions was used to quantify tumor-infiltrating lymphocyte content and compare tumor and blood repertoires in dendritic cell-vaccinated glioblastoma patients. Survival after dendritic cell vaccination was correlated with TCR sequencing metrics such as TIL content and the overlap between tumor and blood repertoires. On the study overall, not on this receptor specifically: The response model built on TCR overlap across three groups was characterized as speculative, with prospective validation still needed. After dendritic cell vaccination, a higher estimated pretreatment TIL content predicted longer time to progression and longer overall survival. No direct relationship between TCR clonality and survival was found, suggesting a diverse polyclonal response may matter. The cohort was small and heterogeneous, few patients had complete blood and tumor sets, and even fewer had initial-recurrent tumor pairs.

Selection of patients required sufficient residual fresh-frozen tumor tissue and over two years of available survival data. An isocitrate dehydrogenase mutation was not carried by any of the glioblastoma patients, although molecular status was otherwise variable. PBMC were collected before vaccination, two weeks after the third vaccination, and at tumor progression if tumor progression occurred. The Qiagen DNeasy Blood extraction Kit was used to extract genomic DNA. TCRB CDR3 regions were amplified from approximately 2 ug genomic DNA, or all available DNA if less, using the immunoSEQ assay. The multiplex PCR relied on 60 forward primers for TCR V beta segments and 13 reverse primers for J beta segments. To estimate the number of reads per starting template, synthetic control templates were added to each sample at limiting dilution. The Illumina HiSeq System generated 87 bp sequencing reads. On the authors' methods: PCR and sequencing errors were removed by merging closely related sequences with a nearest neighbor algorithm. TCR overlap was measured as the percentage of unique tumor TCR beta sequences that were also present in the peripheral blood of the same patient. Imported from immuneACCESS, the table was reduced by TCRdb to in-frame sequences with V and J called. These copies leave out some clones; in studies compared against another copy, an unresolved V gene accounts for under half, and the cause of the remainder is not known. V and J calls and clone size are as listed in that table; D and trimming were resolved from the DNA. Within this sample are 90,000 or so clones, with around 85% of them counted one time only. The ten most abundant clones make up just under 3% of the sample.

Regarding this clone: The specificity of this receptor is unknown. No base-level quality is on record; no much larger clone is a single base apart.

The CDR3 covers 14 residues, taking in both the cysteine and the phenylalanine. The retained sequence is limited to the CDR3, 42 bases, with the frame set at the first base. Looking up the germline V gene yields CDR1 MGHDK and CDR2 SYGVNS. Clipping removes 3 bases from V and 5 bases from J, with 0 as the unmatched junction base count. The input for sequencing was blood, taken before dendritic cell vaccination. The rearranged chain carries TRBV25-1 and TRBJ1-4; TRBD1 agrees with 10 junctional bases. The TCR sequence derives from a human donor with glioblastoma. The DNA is TGTGCCAGCAGTGAGGACAGGGGGAATGAAAAACTGTTTTTT. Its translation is CASSEDRGNEKLFF.